This is a list of T cell receptor beta chains from one sample in a study of T cells in Graves' hyperthyroidism and ophthalmopathy. MiXCR was run by TCRdb on the multiplex PCR reads, yielding one entry per CDR3 protein. The profile covers 560,000 or so distinct CDR3 sequences, with nearly 20% appearing a single time and approximately 50% taken by the ten largest. Sequenced input: blood. Receptors were obtained from a man aged 40-49 years with Graves' ophthalmopathy. CDR3s include the opening cysteine and the closing phenylalanine or tryptophan. A D gene is named only where the DNA matches it firmly. The size of a clone is reported for some rows only, either as once, few or many, or as a class for expanded clones.

v_call	d_call	j_call	clone_size	cdr3_nt	cdr3_aa
TRBV9	NA	TRBJ2-3	NA	TGTGCCAGCAGCGTAAGCAGGGCGGCAGATACGCAGTATTTT	CASSVSRAADTQYF
TRBV2	NA	TRBJ2-3	many	TGTGCCAGCGGCGCCTTGGGGACAGATACGCAGTATTTT	CASGALGTDTQYF
TRBV11-2	NA	TRBJ1-2	once	TGTGCCAGCAGCATTTCGACGGGGGGGCCACTAGGCTACACCTTC	CASSISTGGPLGYTF
TRBV30	NA	TRBJ2-7	many	TGTGCCTGGAGTCAACTAGCTTACGAGCAGTACTTC	CAWSQLAYEQYF
TRBV18	NA	TRBJ2-7	many	TGTGCCAGCTCCCCACTGGGGTACGAGCAGTACTTC	CASSPLGYEQYF
TRBV5-1	TRBD1	TRBJ1-1	many	TGTGCCAGCAGCCCAGGGACAGCGAACACTGAAGCTTTCTTT	CASSPGTANTEAFF
TRBV4-1	NA	TRBJ1-5	NA	TGCGCCAGCAGCCAAATACCGAAGGGGCTGAGCAATCAGCCCCAGCATTTT	CASSQIPKGLSNQPQHF
TRBV12-3/TRBV12-4	NA	TRBJ2-2	NA	TGTGCCAGCAGTTTCGGGCGGCCTGGGGGGGAGCTGTTTTTT	CASSFGRPGGELFF
TRBV6-1	NA	TRBJ2-5	few	TGTGCCAGCAGGCAAAGGGTCGTCACAGAGAAAGAGACCCAGTACTTC	CASRQRVVTEKETQYF
TRBV7-3	NA	TRBJ2-3	NA	TGTGCCAGCAGCTTACGGGGAGATGTTGCAGATACGCAGTATTTT	CASSLRGDVADTQYF
TRBV18	NA	TRBJ2-1	NA	TGTGCCAGCTCCGAGAGCCGGGGGCGGAATGAGCAGTTCTTC	CASSESRGRNEQFF
TRBV20-1	TRBD1	TRBJ2-3	few	TGCAGTGCTAGAGGTCCCCGACAGGGGGCAACAGATACGCAGTATTTT	CSARGPRQGATDTQYF
TRBV7-9	NA	TRBJ2-6	many	TGTGCCAGCAGCTTAGATGCTGGGGCCAACGTCCTGACTTTC	CASSLDAGANVLTF
TRBV7-2	TRBD2	TRBJ2-5	NA	TGTGCCAGCAGCTTAGACGGAGGAGGGACTAGCTCGTACCAAGAGACCCAGTACTTC	CASSLDGGGTSSYQETQYF
TRBV7-8	NA	TRBJ2-7	few	TGTGCCAGCAGCTTAAGGACTGGAGGGGTGGTCGAGCAGTACTTC	CASSLRTGGVVEQYF
TRBV5-5	NA	TRBJ2-7	NA	TGTGCCAGCAGCTTGGTGGCGGGACAGTTTTACTACGAGCAGTACTTC	CASSLVAGQFYYEQYF
TRBV7-3	NA	TRBJ2-3	many	TGTGCCAGCAGCGACGGGACAGATACGCAGTATTTT	CASSDGTDTQYF
TRBV5-5	NA	TRBJ2-2	few	TGTGCCAGCAGCTTGGAGGCACCCCCGAACACCGGGGAGCTGTTTTTT	CASSLEAPPNTGELFF
TRBV10-3	NA	TRBJ2-7	few	TGTGCCATCAGTGAGCCTGGGCTGCCCTACGAGCAGTACTTC	CAISEPGLPYEQYF
TRBV18	TRBD2	TRBJ2-3	many	TGTGCCAGCTCACCACCCACTAGCGGGGGTTCAGATACGCAGTATTTT	CASSPPTSGGSDTQYF
TRBV18	NA	TRBJ1-5	many	TGTGCCAGCTCCCAGGGGAGTACCCAAAGCAATCAGCCCCAGCATTTT	CASSQGSTQSNQPQHF
TRBV3-1	TRBD1	TRBJ1-6	once	TGTGCCAGCAGCCCCGCCGGGACAGGGGTTGCCACCCTCCACTTT	CASSPAGTGVATLHF